This T cell receptor (beta chain) originates from a study of cytomegalovirus exposure and HLA in healthy donors. For this clone: No antigen is known for it.

The PCR used 60 Vbeta and 13 Jbeta primers. TCRdb's copy holds only in-frame clones and misses some; the assay was immunoSEQ multiplex PCR. Of 150,000 to 200,000 clones in the sample, over 70% were seen once. Findings of the study overall: Near-uniform donor sequencing depth was presumed by presence/absence analyses.

Deletions cut 4 bases from V and 5 bases from J, with 12 bases between. The germline CDR1 and CDR2 sequences are MNHEY and SVGAGI. CDR3 length: 13 amino acids. The gene calls are TRBV6-5 and TRBJ2-7; a weak D match, TRBD2 (7 bases). The sequenced sample consisted of PBMCs. This clonotype was sampled from a man aged 25 to 45 in good health and CMV-seropositive. The CDR3 is CASSFRGANEQYF. The CDR3 nucleotides are TGTGCCAGCAGTTTTCGGGGGGCCAACGAGCAGTACTTC.